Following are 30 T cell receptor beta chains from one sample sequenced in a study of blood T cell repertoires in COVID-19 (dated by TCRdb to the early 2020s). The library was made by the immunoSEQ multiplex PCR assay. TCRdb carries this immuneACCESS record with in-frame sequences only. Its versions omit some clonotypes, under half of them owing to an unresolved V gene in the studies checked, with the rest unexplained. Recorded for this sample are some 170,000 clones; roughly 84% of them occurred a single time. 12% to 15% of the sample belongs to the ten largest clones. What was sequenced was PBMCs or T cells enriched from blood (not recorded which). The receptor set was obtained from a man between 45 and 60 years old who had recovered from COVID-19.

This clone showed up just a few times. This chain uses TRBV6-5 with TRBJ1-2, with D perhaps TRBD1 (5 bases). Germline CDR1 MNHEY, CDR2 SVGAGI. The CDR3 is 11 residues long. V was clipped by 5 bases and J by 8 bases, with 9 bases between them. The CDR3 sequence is CASSHGGGYTF. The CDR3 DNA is TGTGCCAGCAGTCACGGGGGAGGCTACACCTTC.

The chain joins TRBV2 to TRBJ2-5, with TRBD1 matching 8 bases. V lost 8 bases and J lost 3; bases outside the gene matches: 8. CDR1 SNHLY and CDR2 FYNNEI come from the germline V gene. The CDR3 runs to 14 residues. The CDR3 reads CASAYGTGKETQYF. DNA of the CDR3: TGTGCCAGCGCCTACGGGACAGGCAAAGAGACCCAGTACTTC.

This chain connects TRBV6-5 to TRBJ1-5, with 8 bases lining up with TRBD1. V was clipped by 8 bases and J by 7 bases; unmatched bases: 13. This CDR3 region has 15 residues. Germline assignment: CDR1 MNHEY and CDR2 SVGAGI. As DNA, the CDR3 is TGTGCCAGCTGTAGAGGGACAGGCGCGACGCAGCCCCAGCATTTT. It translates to CASCRGTGATQPQHF.

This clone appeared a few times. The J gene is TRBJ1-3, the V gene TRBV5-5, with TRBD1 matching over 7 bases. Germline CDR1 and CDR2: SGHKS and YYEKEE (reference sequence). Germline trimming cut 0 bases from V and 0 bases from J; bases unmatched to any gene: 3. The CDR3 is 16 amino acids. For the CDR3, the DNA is TGTGCCAGCAGCTTGGACAGGGGATTCTCTGGAAACACCATATATTTT. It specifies CASSLDRGFSGNTIYF.

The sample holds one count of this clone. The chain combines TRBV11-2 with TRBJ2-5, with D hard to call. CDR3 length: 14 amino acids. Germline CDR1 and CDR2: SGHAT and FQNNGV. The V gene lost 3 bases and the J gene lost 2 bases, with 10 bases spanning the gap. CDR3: CASSFGVGQETQYF. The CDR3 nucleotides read TGTGCCAGCAGCTTTGGAGTTGGGCAAGAGACCCAGTACTTC. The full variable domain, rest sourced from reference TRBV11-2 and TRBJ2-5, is EAGVAQSPRYKIIEKRQSVAFWCNPISGHATLYWYQQILGQGPKLLIQFQNNGVVDDSQLPKDRFSAERLKGVDSTLKIQPAKLEDSAVYLCASSFGVGQETQYFGPGTRLLVL.

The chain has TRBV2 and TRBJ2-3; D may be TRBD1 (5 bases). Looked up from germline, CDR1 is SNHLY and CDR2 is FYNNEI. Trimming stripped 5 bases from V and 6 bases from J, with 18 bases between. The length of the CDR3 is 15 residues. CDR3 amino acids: CASSQGPLESDTQYF. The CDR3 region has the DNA TGTGCCAGCAGTCAGGGCCCCCTCGAGTCCGATACGCAGTATTTT. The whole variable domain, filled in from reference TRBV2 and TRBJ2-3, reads EPEVTQTPSHQVTQMGQEVILRCVPISNHLYFYWYRQILGQKVEFLVSFYNNEISEKSEIFDDQFSVERPDGSNFTLKIRSTKLEDSAMYFCASSQGPLESDTQYFGPGTRLTVL.

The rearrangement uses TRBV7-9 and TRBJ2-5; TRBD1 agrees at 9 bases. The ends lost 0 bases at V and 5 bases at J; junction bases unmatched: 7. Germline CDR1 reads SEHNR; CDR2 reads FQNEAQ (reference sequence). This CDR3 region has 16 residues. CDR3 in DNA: TGTGCCAGCAGCTTAGCTCGGACAGGGGAATTGGAGACCCAGTACTTC. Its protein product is CASSLARTGELETQYF.

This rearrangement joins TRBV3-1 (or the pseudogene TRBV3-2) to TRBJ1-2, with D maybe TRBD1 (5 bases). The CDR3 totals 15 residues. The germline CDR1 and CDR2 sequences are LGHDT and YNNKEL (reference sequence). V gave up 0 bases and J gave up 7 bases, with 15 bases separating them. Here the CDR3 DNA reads TGTGCCAGCAGCCAAGACGCGACAGCCAGGTCTGGCTACACCTTC. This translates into CASSQDATARSGYTF.

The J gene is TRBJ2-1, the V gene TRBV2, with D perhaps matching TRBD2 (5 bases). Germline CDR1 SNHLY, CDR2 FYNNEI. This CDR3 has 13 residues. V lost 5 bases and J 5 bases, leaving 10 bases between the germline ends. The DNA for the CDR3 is TGTGCCAGCAGTCCGGAGCGGAACAATGAGCAGTTCTTC. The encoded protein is CASSPERNNEQFF. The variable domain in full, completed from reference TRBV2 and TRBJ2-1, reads EPEVTQTPSHQVTQMGQEVILRCVPISNHLYFYWYRQILGQKVEFLVSFYNNEISEKSEIFDDQFSVERPDGSNFTLKIRSTKLEDSAMYFCASSPERNNEQFFGPGTRLTVL.

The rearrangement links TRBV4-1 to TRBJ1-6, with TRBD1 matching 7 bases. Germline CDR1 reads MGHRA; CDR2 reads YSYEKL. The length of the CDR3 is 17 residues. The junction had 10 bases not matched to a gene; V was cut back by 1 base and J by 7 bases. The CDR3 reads CASSQGLVEGANSPLHF. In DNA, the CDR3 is TGCGCCAGCAGCCAAGGGCTTGTGGAGGGGGCCAATTCACCCCTCCACTTT.

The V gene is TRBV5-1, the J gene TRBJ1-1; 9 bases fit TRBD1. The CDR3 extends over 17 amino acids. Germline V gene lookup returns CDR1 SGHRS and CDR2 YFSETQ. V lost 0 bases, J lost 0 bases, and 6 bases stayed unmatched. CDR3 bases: TGCGCCAGCAGCTTGGGTGCCGGGACAGGGATGAACACTGAAGCTTTCTTT. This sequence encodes CASSLGAGTGMNTEAFF. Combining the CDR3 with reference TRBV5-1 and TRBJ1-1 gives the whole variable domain KAGVTQTPRYLIKTRGQQVTLSCSPISGHRSVSWYQQTPGQGLQFLFEYFSETQRNKGNFPGRFSGRQFSNSRSEMNVSTLELGDSALYLCASSLGAGTGMNTEAFFGQGTRLTVV.

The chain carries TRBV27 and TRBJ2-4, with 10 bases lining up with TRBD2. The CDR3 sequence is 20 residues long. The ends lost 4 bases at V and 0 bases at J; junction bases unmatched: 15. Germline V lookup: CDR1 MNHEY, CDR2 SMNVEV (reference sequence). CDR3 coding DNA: TGTGCCAGCAGTTCCAAAGGGATAGCGGGGGGCTACTTAGCCAAAAACATTCAGTACTTC. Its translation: CASSSKGIAGGYLAKNIQYF.

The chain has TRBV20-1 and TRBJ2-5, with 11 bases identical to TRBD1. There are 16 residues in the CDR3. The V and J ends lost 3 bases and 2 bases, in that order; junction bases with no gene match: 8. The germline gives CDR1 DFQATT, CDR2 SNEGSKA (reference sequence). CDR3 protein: CSASSAGTGGQETQYF. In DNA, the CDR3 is TGCAGTGCTAGTAGCGCCGGGACAGGGGGACAAGAGACCCAGTACTTC.

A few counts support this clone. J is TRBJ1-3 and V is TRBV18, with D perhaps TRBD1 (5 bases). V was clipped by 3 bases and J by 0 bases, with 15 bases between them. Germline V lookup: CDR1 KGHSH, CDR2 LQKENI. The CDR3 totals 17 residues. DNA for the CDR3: TGTGCCAGCTCACCGAAAAGCGGGACCCTCTCTGGAAACACCATATATTTT. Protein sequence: CASSPKSGTLSGNTIYF.

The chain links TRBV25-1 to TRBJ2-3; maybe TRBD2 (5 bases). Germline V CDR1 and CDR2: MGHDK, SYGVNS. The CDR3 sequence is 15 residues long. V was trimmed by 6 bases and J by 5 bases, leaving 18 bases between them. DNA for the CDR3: TGTGCCAGCAGCAAAGGCGGGTTTGTAGGAGATACGCAGTATTTT. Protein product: CASSKGGFVGDTQYF.

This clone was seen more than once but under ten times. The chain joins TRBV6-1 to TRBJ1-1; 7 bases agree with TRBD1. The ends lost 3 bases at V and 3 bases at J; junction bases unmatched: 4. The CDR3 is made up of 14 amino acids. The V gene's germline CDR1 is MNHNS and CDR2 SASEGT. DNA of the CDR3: TGTGCCAGCAGTGAGTATCAGGGGGACACTGAAGCTTTCTTT. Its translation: CASSEYQGDTEAFF.

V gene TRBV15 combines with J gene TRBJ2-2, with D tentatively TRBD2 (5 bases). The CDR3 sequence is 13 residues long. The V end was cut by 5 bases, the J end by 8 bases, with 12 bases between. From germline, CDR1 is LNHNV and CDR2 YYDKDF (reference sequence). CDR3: CATSPRGGGELFF. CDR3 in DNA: TGTGCCACCAGCCCCCGTGGCGGGGGGGAGCTGTTTTTT.

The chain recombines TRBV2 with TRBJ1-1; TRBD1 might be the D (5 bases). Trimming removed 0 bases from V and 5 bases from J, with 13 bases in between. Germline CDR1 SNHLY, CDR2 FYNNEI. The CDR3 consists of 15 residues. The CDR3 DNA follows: TGTGCCAGCAGTGAAGCTCCAGGGTTGGGGACTGAAGCTTTCTTT. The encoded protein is CASSEAPGLGTEAFF. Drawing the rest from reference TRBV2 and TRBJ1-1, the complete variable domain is EPEVTQTPSHQVTQMGQEVILRCVPISNHLYFYWYRQILGQKVEFLVSFYNNEISEKSEIFDDQFSVERPDGSNFTLKIRSTKLEDSAMYFCASSEAPGLGTEAFFGQGTRLTVV.

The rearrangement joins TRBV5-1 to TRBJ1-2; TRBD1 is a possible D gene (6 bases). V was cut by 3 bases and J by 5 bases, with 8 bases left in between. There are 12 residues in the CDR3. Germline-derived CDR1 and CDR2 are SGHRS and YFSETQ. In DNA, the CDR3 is TGCGCCAGCAGCTCCAGGGGATATGGCTACACCTTC. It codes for CASSSRGYGYTF.

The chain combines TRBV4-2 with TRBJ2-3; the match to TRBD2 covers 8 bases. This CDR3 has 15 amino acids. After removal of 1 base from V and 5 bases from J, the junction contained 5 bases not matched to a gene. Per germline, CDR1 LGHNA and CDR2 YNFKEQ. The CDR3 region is CASSQADRGGDTQYF. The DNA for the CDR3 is TGTGCCAGCAGCCAAGCGGACCGGGGGGGAGATACGCAGTATTTT.

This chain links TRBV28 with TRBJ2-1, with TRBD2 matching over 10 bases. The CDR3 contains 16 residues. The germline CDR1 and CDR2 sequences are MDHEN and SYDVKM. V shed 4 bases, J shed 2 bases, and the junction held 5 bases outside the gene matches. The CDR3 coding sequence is TGTGCCAGCAGTTCCTTAGCGGGGGGAACCTACAATGAGCAGTTCTTC. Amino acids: CASSSLAGGTYNEQFF. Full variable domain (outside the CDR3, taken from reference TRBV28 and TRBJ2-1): DVKVTQSSRYLVKRTGEKVFLECVQDMDHENMFWYRQDPGLGLRLIYFSYDVKMKEKGDIPEGYSVSREKKERFSLILESASTNQTSMYLCASSSLAGGTYNEQFFGPGTRLTVL.

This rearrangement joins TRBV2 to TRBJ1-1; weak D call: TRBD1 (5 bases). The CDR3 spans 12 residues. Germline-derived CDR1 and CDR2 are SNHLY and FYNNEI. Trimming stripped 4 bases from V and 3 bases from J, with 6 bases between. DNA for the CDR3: TGTGCCAGCAGTGGGGGGGACACTGAAGCTTTCTTT. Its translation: CASSGGDTEAFF.

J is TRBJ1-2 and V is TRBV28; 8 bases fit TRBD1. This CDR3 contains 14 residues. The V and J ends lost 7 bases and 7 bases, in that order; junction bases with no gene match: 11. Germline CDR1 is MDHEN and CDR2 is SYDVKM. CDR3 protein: CASTETGARGGYTF. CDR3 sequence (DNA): TGTGCCAGCACCGAGACAGGGGCGAGGGGTGGCTACACCTTC.

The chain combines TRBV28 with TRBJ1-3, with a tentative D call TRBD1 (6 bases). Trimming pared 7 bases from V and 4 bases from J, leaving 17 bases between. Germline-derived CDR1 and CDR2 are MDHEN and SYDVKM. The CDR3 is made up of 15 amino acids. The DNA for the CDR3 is TGTGCCAGCACCATACAGCAGGGGCTCGGAAACACCATATATTTT. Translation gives CASTIQQGLGNTIYF.

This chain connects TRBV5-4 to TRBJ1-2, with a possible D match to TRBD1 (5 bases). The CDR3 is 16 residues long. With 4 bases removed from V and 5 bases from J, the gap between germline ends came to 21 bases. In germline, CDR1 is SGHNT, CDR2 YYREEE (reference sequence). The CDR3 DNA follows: TGTGCCAGCAGCATCCCCCGCGGGGGAGCCGTTTATGGCTACACCTTC. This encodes CASSIPRGGAVYGYTF. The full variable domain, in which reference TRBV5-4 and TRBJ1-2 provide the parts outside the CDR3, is ETGVTQSPTHLIKTRGQQVTLRCSSQSGHNTVSWYQQALGQGPQFIFQYYREEENGRGNFPPRFSGLQFPNYSSELNVNALELDDSALYLCASSIPRGGAVYGYTFGSGTRLTVV.

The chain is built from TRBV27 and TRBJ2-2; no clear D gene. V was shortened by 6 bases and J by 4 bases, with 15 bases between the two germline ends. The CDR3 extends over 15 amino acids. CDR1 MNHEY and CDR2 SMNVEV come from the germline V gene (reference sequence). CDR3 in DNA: TGTGCCAGCAGCCCAGAGGAGCTTATCACCGGGGAGCTGTTTTTT. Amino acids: CASSPEELITGELFF.

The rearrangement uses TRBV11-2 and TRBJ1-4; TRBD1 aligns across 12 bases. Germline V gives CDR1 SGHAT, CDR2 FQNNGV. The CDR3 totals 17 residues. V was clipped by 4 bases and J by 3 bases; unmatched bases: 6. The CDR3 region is CASSSRDRGQANEKLFF. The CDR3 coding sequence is TGTGCCAGCAGCTCCCGGGACAGGGGGCAGGCTAATGAAAAACTGTTTTTT. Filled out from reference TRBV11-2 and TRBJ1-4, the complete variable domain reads EAGVAQSPRYKIIEKRQSVAFWCNPISGHATLYWYQQILGQGPKLLIQFQNNGVVDDSQLPKDRFSAERLKGVDSTLKIQPAKLEDSAVYLCASSSRDRGQANEKLFFGSGTQLSVL.

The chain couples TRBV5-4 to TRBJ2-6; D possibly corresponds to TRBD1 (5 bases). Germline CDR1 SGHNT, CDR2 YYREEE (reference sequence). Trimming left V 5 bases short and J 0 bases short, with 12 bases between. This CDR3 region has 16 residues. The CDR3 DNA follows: TGTGCCAGCAGTCTAGGGGCCCCCTCTGGGGCCAACGTCCTGACTTTC. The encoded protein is CASSLGAPSGANVLTF. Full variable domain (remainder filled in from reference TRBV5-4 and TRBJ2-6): ETGVTQSPTHLIKTRGQQVTLRCSSQSGHNTVSWYQQALGQGPQFIFQYYREEENGRGNFPPRFSGLQFPNYSSELNVNALELDDSALYLCASSLGAPSGANVLTFGAGSRLTVL.

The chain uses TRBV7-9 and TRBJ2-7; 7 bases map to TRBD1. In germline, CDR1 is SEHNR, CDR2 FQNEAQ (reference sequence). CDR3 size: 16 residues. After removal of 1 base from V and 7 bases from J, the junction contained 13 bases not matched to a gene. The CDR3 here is CASSLVETGAHSEQYF. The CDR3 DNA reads TGTGCCAGCAGCTTAGTGGAAACAGGGGCCCATTCGGAGCAGTACTTC.

Written as DNA, the CDR3 is TGTGCCAGCAGTCCGACAGGGGCCTATGGCTACACCTTC. As protein: CASSPTGAYGYTF. V and J are TRBV27 and TRBJ1-2; 8 nucleotides line up with TRBD1. Per germline, CDR1 MNHEY and CDR2 SMNVEV (reference sequence). CDR3 length equals 13 residues. The trim removed 5 bases at V and 4 bases at J, leaving 3 bases unmatched.